The entry that follows covers one T cell receptor beta chain sequence. What it recognizes is unknown. The source of the sample is a study of T cell responses to AZD1222 COVID-19 vaccine. Study findings and constraints: The study found vaccine-associated CD4 TCRs spanning spike, dominant at 160-218 and 743-854.

The germline V gene has CDR1 SEHNR and CDR2 FQNEAQ (reference sequence). The CDR3 totals 16 residues. V gave up 8 bases and J gave up 6 bases, with 25 bases separating them. The assay was immunoSEQ multiplex PCR, and TCRdb's table has in-frame clones only and misses some. The sample holds approximately 150,000 clones, more than 85% seen once. Second doses that came at about 4 or about 12 weeks were put together. The receptor's source is an adult who received the AZD1222 COVID-19 vaccine. The rearrangement joins TRBV7-9 to TRBJ1-2; TRBD1 might be the D (5 bases). The material was peripheral blood, obtained 28 days after the second AZD1222 dose. This CDR3 reads CASGLGRGAIVDGYTF. The CDR3 DNA sequence: TGTGCCAGCGGGCTCGGACGAGGGGCGATAGTTGATGGCTACACCTTC.